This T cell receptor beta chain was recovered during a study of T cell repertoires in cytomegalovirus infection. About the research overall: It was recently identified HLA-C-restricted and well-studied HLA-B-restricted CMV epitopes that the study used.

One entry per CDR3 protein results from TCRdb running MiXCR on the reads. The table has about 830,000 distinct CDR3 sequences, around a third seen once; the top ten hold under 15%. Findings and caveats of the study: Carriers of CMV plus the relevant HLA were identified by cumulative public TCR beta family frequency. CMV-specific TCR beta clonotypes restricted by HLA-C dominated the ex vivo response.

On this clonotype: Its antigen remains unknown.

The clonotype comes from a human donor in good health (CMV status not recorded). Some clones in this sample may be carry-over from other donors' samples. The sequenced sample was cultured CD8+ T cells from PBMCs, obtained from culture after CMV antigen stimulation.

CDR3: CASSQQKDLSGANVLTF. The CDR3 DNA reads TGCGCCAGCAGCCAGCAAAAGGACCTCTCTGGGGCCAACGTCCTGACTTTC. The V call is TRBV4-1, the J call TRBJ2-6; no clear D. Germline lookup yields CDR1 MGHRA and CDR2 YSYEKL. CDR3 length equals 17 residues. V was pared by 3 bases and J by 0 bases, with 12 bases between.